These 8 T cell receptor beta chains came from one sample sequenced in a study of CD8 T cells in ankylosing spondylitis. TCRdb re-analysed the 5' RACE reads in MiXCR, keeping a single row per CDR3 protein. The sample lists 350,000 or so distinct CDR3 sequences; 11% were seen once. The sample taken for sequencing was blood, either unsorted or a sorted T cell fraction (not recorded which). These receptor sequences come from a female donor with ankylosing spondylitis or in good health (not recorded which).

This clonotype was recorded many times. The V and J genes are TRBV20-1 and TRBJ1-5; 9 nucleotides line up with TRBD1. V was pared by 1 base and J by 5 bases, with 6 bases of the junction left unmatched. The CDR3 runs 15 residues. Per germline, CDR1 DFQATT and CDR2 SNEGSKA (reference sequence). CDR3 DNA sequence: TGCAGTGCTAGAGTGGGACAGGGTTATCATCAGCCCCAGCATTTT. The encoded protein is CSARVGQGYHQPQHF.

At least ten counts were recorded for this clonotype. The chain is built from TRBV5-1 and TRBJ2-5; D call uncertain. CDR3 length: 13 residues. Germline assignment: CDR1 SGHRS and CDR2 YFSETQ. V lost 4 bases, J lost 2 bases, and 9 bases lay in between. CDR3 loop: CASSRNIQETQYF. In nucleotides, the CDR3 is TGCGCCAGCAGCCGGAACATTCAAGAGACCCAGTACTTC.

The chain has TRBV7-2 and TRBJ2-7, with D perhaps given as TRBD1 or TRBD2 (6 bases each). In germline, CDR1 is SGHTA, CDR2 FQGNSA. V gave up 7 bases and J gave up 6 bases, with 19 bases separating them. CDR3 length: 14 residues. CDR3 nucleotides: TGTGCCAGCACCACGGGGGTGGGGGCCAGCGAGCAGTACTTC. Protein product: CASTTGVGASEQYF.

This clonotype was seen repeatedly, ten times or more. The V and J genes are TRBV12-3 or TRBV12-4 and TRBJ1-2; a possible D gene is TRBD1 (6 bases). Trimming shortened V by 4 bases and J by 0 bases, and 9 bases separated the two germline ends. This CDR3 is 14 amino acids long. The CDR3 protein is CASSSRDTNYGYTF. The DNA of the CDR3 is TGTGCCAGCAGTTCCCGGGACACTAACTATGGCTACACCTTC.

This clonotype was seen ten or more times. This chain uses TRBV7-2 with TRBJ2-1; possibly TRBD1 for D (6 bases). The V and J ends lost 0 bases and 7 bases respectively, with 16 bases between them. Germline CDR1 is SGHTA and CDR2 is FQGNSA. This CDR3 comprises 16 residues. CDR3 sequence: CASSLATGSLTNEQFF. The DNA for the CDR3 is TGTGCCAGCAGCTTAGCTACAGGGTCCCTAACAAATGAGCAGTTCTTC.

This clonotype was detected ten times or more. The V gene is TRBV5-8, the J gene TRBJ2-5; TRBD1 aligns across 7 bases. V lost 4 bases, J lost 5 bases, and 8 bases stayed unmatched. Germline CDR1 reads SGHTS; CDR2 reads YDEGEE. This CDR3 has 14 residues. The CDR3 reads CASSMTGREETQYF. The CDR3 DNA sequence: TGTGCCAGCAGCATGACAGGGCGAGAGGAGACCCAGTACTTC.

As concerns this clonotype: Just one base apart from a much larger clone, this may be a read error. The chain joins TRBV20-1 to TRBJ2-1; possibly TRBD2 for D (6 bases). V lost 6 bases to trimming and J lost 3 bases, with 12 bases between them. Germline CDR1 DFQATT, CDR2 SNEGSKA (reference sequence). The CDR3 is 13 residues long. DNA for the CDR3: TGCAGTGCAGAGGGGCGGGACTACAATGAGCAGTTCTTC. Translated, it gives CSAEGRDYNEQFF.

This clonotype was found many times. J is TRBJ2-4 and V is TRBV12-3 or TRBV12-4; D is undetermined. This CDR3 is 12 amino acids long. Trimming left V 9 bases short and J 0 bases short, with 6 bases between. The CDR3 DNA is TGTGCCAGTGGAAAAGCCAAAAACATTCAGTACTTC. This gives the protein CASGKAKNIQYF.